These 17 T cell receptor beta chains share one sample of origin, sequenced in a study of esophageal squamous cell carcinoma under preoperative chemotherapy. TCRdb used MiXCR to reprocess the PCR reads, holding one entry per CDR3 protein. Among roughly 32,000 distinct CDR3 sequences listed, roughly 52% were seen once. The time point was: before preoperative PTX-NDP chemotherapy. The sample here was taken from a patient given preoperative chemotherapy. The receptors originated from a human donor with esophageal squamous cell carcinoma. The donor label of this sample is uncertain.

This clonotype was picked up many times. The V call is TRBV5-8, the J call TRBJ2-5; no definite D call. The V end lost 0 bases, the J end lost 5 bases, and 14 bases lay between the germline ends. Germline V lookup: CDR1 SGHTS, CDR2 YDEGEE. This CDR3 has 15 residues. The DNA of the CDR3 is TGTGCCAGCAGCTTGGATGTGCTAGTAGGCGAGACCCAGTACTTC. This translates into CASSLDVLVGETQYF.

Sample share makes this clonotype medium-sized. CDR3 bases: TGTGCCAGCAGCTTGGGACTAGCGGGAGTGGAGACCCAGTACTTC. Translation: CASSLGLAGVETQYF. V usage is TRBV7-2 and J usage is TRBJ2-5, with 14 bases lining up with TRBD2. CDR3 length: 15 amino acids. With 3 bases clipped from V and 5 bases from J, the junction kept 2 bases outside the gene matches. CDR1 and CDR2 from the germline V gene are SGHTA and FQGNSA.

The CDR3 DNA is TGTGCCAGCAGCTCCGTTAGATGGGACACCCTTCTTTCGAGCACAGATGCGCAGTTTTTT. It codes for CASSSVRWDTLLSSTDAQFF. The chain uses TRBV7-8 and TRBJ2-2; a weak D match, TRBD1 (6 bases). Trimming left V 4 bases short and J 16 bases short, with 40 bases between. The CDR3 contains 20 residues. The germline CDR1 and CDR2 sequences are SGHVS and FQNEAQ.

This clonotype was found many times. Just one base apart from a much larger clone, this may be a read error. The chain has TRBV7-9 and TRBJ2-1; D is unresolved. The V and J ends lost 1 base and 10 bases respectively, with 11 bases between them. CDR3 length: 13 residues. CDR1 is SEHNR and CDR2 is FQNEAQ in the germline V gene (reference sequence). CDR3: CASSLGWSSEQFF. In DNA, the CDR3 is TGTGCCAGCAGCTTAGGTTGGAGTTCCGAGCAGTTCTTC. Full variable domain (rest looked up from reference TRBV7-9 and TRBJ2-1): DTGVSQNPRHKITKRGQNVTFRCDPISEHNRLYWYRQTLGQGPEFLTYFQNEAQLEKSRLLSDRFSAERPKGSFSTLEIQRTEQGDSAMYLCASSLGWSSEQFFGPGTRLTVL.

This clonotype was seen only a few times. The rearrangement links TRBV19 to TRBJ2-5; unclear D gene. Between the trimmed V and J ends, which lost 4 bases and 1 base, there was a span of 7 bases. The CDR3 spans 13 residues. Germline V lookup: CDR1 LNHDA, CDR2 SQIVND (reference sequence). The CDR3 reads CASSRALQETQYF. The CDR3 DNA reads as TGTGCCAGTAGTAGAGCGCTCCAAGAGACCCAGTACTTC.

The chain is built from TRBV19 and TRBJ1-2; D might be TRBD1 (5 bases). The CDR3 length is 13 residues. The germline gives CDR1 LNHDA, CDR2 SQIVND (reference sequence). V gave up 4 bases and J gave up 4 bases, with 10 bases separating them. CDR3 sequence (DNA): TGTGCCAGTAGTAAGGAGGGGCCCTATGGCTACACCTTC. This sequence encodes CASSKEGPYGYTF.

The chain uses TRBV7-8 and TRBJ2-3; D perhaps matches TRBD2 (6 bases). The J call may be mistaken, given a closer DNA end match to TRBJ2-4. The CDR3 is 18 residues long. Germline V gene data show CDR1 as SGHVS and CDR2 as FQNEAQ. The CDR3 region has the DNA TGTGCCAGCAGCCGACGAGTCAGCGGGCTGGAAGGCACAGATACTCAGTACTTC. Translating it yields CASSRRVSGLEGTDTQYF.

The genes are TRBV7-3 and TRBJ2-4; the D gene is possibly TRBD2 (7 bases). This CDR3 has 17 amino acids. V lost 5 bases, J lost 12 bases, and 29 bases lay in between. CDR1 and CDR2 from the germline V gene are SGHTA and FQGTGA. The CDR3 reads CASSVRPGGGDKDTQYF. In nucleotides, the CDR3 is TGTGCCAGCAGCGTCAGGCCGGGGGGAGGGGACAAAGACACTCAGTACTTC.

This clonotype was seen at least ten times. V is TRBV27 and J is TRBJ2-1; D is unresolved. From germline, CDR1 is MNHEY and CDR2 SMNVEV (reference sequence). Trimming took 0 bases from V and 10 from J, leaving 13 bases between them. The CDR3 extends over 14 amino acids. The CDR3 loop reads CASSLSQSSYEQFF. CDR3 in DNA: TGTGCCAGCAGTTTATCCCAAAGCTCCTACGAGCAGTTCTTC.

As regards this clonotype: This clone may be a read error of a much larger clone one base away. The chain employs TRBV27 and TRBJ2-1, with 9 bases fitting TRBD1. The assigned J gene may be wrong: the sequence end matches TRBJ2-7 better. Germline loops: CDR1 MNHEY, CDR2 SMNVEV (reference sequence). The CDR3 loop spans 14 amino acids. The CDR3 sequence: CASSRQGGWNEQYF. DNA of the CDR3: TGTGCCAGCAGTCGACAGGGGGGATGGAATGAGCAGTACTTC.

Only a few counts were recorded for this clonotype. The chain couples TRBV7-6 to TRBJ2-5; TRBD1 is a possible D gene (5 bases). The CDR3 has 15 amino acids. V lost 2 bases to trimming and J lost 1 base, with 11 bases between them. Germline CDR1 SGHVS, CDR2 FNYEAQ. DNA of the CDR3: TGTGCCAGCAGCTTACCTTGGACATCCCAAGAGACCCAGTACTTC. Protein: CASSLPWTSQETQYF. The full variable domain, completed using reference TRBV7-6 and TRBJ2-5, is GAGVSQSPRYKVTKRGQDVALRCDPISGHVSLYWYRQALGQGPEFLTYFNYEAQQDKSGLPNDRFSAERPEGSISTLTIQRTEQRDSAMYRCASSLPWTSQETQYFGPGTRLLVL.

By proportion, this clonotype is medium-sized (0.01 to 0.1%). The V and J genes are TRBV6-1 and TRBJ2-5; D gene ambiguous. The germline V and J ends were trimmed by 1 base and 1 base, with 7 bases remaining between them. The germline CDR1 and CDR2 sequences are MNHNS and SASEGT. The CDR3 is made up of 14 amino acids. The CDR3 spells CASSEGRTQETQYF. The DNA of the CDR3 is TGTGCCAGCAGTGAAGGGCGGACCCAAGAGACCCAGTACTTC.

This clonotype showed up many times. The gene calls are TRBV25-1 and TRBJ2-5, with TRBD1 as a possible D gene (6 bases). The DNA end is more similar to TRBJ2-7, so the J call may be wrong. CDR3 length: 15 amino acids. Germline loops: CDR1 MGHDK, CDR2 SYGVNS. The CDR3 here is CASSDAKPGEYEQYF. The DNA for the CDR3 is TGTGCCAGCAGTGATGCCAAACCAGGGGAATACGAGCAGTACTTC.

In regard to this clonotype: The junction departs from the called germline gene at one end, perhaps through a read error. The chain recombines TRBV12-3 or TRBV12-4 with TRBJ2-4; D possibly matches TRBD1 or TRBD2 (6 bases each). The CDR3 is made up of 14 amino acids. CDR3 nucleotide sequence: TGTGCGGGTACCGGGCGCGGGGACAAAGACATTCAGTACTTC. Residues: CAGTGRGDKDIQYF.

For this clonotype: One end of the junction does not line up with germline, which may come from a read error. The gene calls are TRBV7-2 and TRBJ2-3; possibly TRBD1 or TRBD2 for D (7 bases each). Germline V gene lookup returns CDR1 SGHTA and CDR2 FQGNSA. The CDR3 totals 16 residues. CDR3 sequence (DNA): TGTGCCAGCAGGGCGCAGGGGGGGAGAGGGAAAGATACGCAGTATTTC. Protein product: CASRAQGGRGKDTQYF.

This chain uses TRBV5-8 with TRBJ2-1, with TRBD2 matching 8 bases. Germline CDR1 and CDR2: SGHTS and YDEGEE. The CDR3 loop spans 15 amino acids. The V and J ends lost 2 bases and 6 bases, in that order; junction bases with no gene match: 7. CDR3 in amino acids: CASSFWLAGLNEQFF. Here the CDR3 DNA reads TGTGCCAGCAGCTTCTGGCTAGCGGGCCTCAATGAGCAGTTCTTC.

This clonotype was detected only a few times. V usage is TRBV7-3 and J usage is TRBJ2-5, with 8 bases that match TRBD2. Near its end, the DNA agrees better with TRBJ2-1, so the J call may be wrong. The CDR3 consists of 15 residues. Germline-derived CDR1 and CDR2 are SGHTA and FQGTGA. The CDR3 DNA reads TGTGCCAGCAGCTTATATGATAGCGGGAAGAATGAGCAGTTCTTC. This gives the protein CASSLYDSGKNEQFF.